This entry describes one TCR beta chain. The antigen is not known. The data were obtained in a study of T cells expressing NK-cell markers. As for the study in general: According to the study, TCR beta repertoires originated from sorted CD3+CD56+NKG2C+, CD3+CD56+NKG2C- and CD3+CD56-NKG2C+ T cells.

Each CDR3 protein gets one entry in TCRdb, which reprocessed the 5' RACE reads and gives no DNA. The repertoire shows some 150,000 distinct CDR3 sequences; the top ten hold more than 10%. Study results and limitations: NKG2C+ dominant clonotype frequencies in 5 or 6 donors were roughly 1.0-7.5% of CD8+ T cells. Where a handful of donors were concerned, these clonotypes also led the CD3+CD56-NKG2C+ fraction.

Sequencing was performed on blood T cells: a sorted CD56 or NKG2C T cell subset, CD4+ or CD8+ T cells, or bulk PBMC T cells (not recorded which). The clonotype comes from a young man in good health.

The CDR3 is CASSLGASGSSHEQYF. The chain has TRBV7-8 and TRBJ2-7; TCRdb returns TRBD2, unconfirmable since there is no DNA. The CDR3 extends over 16 amino acids. The germline CDR1 and CDR2 sequences are SGHVS and FQNEAQ.